This T cell receptor (beta chain) was captured in a study of CD8 T cells in ankylosing spondylitis. Findings of the study overall: A TCR beta motif made of eight highly homologous variants seemed typical of ankylosing spondylitis blood. Within matched ankylosing spondylitis synovial fluid, disease-linked clones were reportedly significantly enriched.

CDR3 size: 16 residues. Looked up from germline, CDR1 is SGHAT and CDR2 is FQNNGV. V lost 8 bases to trimming and J lost 0 bases; unmatched junction nucleotides: 9. Researchers built TCR beta libraries using quantitative 5'-RACE with molecular barcodes. TCRdb reprocessed the 5' RACE reads via MiXCR and lists one record per CDR3 protein. This sample has roughly 180,000 distinct CDR3 sequences, with around 8.9% found just once. Turning to this clonotype: Its antigen remains unknown.

The chain employs TRBV11-2 and TRBJ2-3; 9 nucleotides line up with TRBD2. This TCR was sampled from a female donor with ankylosing spondylitis or in good health (not recorded which). The sample consisted of blood, either unsorted or a sorted T cell fraction (not recorded which). DNA of the CDR3: TGTGCCAGCGTAGCGGGAGTACGGGTTAGCACAGATACGCAGTATTTT. Protein product: CASVAGVRVSTDTQYF.